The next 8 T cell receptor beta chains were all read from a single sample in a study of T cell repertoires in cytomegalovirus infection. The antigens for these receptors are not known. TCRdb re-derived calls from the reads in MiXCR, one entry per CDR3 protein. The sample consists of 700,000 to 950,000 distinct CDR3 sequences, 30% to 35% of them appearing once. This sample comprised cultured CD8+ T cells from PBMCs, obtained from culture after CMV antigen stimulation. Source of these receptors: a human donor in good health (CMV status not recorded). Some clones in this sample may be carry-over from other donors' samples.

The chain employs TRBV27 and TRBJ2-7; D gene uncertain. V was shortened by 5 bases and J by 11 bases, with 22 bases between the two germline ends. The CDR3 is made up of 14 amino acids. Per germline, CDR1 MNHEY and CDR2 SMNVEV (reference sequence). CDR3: CASSQNRVSGPEYF. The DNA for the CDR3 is TGTGCCAGCAGTCAAAACCGGGTCTCGGGTCCGGAGTACTTC.

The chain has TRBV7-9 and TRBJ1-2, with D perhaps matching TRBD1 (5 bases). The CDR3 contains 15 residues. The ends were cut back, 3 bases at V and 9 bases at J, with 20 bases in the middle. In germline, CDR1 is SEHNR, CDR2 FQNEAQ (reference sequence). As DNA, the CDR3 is TGTGCCAGCAGCTTCCCATCCGGGGGTGATAGTAGCTACACCTTC. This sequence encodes CASSFPSGGDSSYTF.

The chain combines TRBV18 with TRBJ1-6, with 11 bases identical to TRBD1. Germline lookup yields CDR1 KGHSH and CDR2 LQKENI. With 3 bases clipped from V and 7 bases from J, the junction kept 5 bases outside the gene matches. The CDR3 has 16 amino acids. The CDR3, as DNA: TGTGCCAGCTCACCCCAGGACAGGGGGCTAAATTCACCCCTCCACTTT. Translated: CASSPQDRGLNSPLHF.

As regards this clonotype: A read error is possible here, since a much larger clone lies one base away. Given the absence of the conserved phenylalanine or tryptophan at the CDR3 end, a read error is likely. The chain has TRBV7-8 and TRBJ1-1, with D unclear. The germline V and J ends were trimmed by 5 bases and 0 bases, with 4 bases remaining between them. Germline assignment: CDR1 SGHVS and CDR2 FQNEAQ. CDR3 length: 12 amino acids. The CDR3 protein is CASSPVNTEAFL. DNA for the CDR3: TGTGCCAGCAGCCCAGTGAACACTGAAGCTTTCTTA.

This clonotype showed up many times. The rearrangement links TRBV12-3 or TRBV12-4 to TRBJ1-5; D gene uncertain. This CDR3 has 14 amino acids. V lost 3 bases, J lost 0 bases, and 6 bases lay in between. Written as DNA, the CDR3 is TGTGCCAGCAGTTTTGGTAATAGCAATCAGCCCCAGCATTTT. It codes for CASSFGNSNQPQHF.

DNA for the CDR3: TGTGCCAGCAGTGAATACGGACACCCGGTAGGCACTGAAGCTTTCTTT. It translates to CASSEYGHPVGTEAFF. The chain employs TRBV6-4 and TRBJ1-1; D might be TRBD1 (5 bases). The CDR3 sequence is 16 residues long. The germline V gene encodes CDR1 MRHNA and CDR2 SNTAGT. V lost 3 bases, J lost 4 bases, and 18 bases lay in between.

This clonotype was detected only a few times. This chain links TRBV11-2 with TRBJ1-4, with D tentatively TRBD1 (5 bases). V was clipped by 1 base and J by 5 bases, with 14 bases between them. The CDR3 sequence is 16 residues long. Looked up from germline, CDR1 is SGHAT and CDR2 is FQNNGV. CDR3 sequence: CASSLGFDRRNEKLFF. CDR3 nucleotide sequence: TGTGCCAGCAGCTTAGGGTTTGACAGACGAAATGAAAAACTGTTTTTT.

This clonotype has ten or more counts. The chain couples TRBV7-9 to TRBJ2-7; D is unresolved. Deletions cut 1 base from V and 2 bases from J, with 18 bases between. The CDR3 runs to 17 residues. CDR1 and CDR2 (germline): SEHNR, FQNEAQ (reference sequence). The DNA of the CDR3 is TGTGCCAGCAGCTTAGGTCCTTCAGACCCTACTCCCTACGAGCAGTACTTC. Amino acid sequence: CASSLGPSDPTPYEQYF.